This TCR beta chain derives from a study of cytomegalovirus exposure and HLA in healthy donors. Study-wide context: An analysis done earlier identified about 120 million unique TCR beta sequences from 190 million or so T cells.

Researchers ran the PCR with 60 Vbeta and 13 Jbeta primers. Method: immunoSEQ multiplex PCR; TCRdb's copy keeps in-frame clones and lacks some. The sample holds around 140,000 clones, over 65% seen once. Study observations and caveats: In a later analysis, TCR association rates varied by HLA locus: DRB1 most, HLA-C fewest. Later, an analysis found that common viral pathogens appeared to be linked with several of the most significant clusters.

The germline V gene encodes CDR1 SNHLY and CDR2 FYNNEI. Trimming took 5 bases from V and 0 from J, leaving 9 bases between them. The CDR3 is made up of 14 amino acids. On this clone itself: Its antigen is undetermined.

Donors counted as nominally healthy when sampled, yet unrecorded immune exposures were likely. The V and J genes are TRBV2 and TRBJ2-3; maybe TRBD1 (6 bases). This receptor was taken from a female donor in good health and CMV-seropositive. Sequenced material: PBMCs. The CDR3 sequence is CASSWDKSTDTQYF. The CDR3 nucleotides are TGTGCCAGCAGTTGGGACAAAAGCACAGATACGCAGTATTTT.